The 18 T cell receptor beta chains listed next were all sequenced from one sample in a study of blood T cell repertoires in COVID-19. Some clones are missing from TCRdb's copy, which holds only in-frame ones; the method was immunoSEQ multiplex PCR. The sample lists 15,000 to 20,000 clones, 85% to 95% seen once, with around 6% in the top ten. Specimen: peripheral blood. These receptors came from a human donor in a cohort sampled during active COVID-19.

The count of this clone is one. The chain employs TRBV4-3 and TRBJ2-2; D ambiguous. Trimming cost V 4 bases and J 6 bases, with 12 bases left between them. The V gene's germline CDR1 is LGHNA and CDR2 YSLEER. The CDR3 extends over 14 amino acids. For the CDR3, the DNA is TGCGCCAGCAGCCCCCTGCTTACACCCGGGGAGCTGTTTTTT. Translating it yields CASSPLLTPGELFF.

This chain joins TRBV7-9 and TRBJ1-3; D not certain. This CDR3 has 15 amino acids. Deletions cut 0 bases from V and 0 bases from J, with 6 bases between. CDR1 is SEHNR, CDR2 FQNEAQ, per germline (reference sequence). This CDR3 reads CASSLASSSGNTIYF. In DNA, the CDR3 is TGTGCCAGCAGCTTAGCCTCCAGCTCTGGAAACACCATATATTTT.

This chain links TRBV29-1 with TRBJ2-5; a weak D match, TRBD2 (6 bases). This CDR3 has 15 amino acids. V gave up 1 base and J gave up 3 bases, with 15 bases separating them. The germline CDR1 and CDR2 sequences are SQVTM and ANQGSEA. This CDR3 is CSVEVMGGGEETQYF. CDR3 bases: TGCAGCGTTGAAGTGATGGGAGGCGGGGAAGAGACCCAGTACTTC.

The V and J genes are TRBV7-8 and TRBJ2-3; maybe TRBD1 (6 bases). From germline, CDR1 is SGHVS and CDR2 FQNEAQ. The V end lost 4 bases, the J end lost 3 bases, and 29 bases lay between the germline ends. The CDR3 covers 20 residues. CDR3 loop: CASSSGLADSVQGATDTQYF. Here the CDR3 DNA reads TGTGCCAGCAGCTCCGGATTGGCGGACAGCGTTCAGGGTGCGACAGATACGCAGTATTTT. Full variable domain (remainder filled in from reference TRBV7-8 and TRBJ2-3): GAGVSQSPRYKVAKRGQDVALRCDPISGHVSLFWYQQALGQGPEFLTYFQNEAQLDKSGLPSDRFFAERPEGSVSTLKIQRTQQEDSAVYLCASSSGLADSVQGATDTQYFGPGTRLTVL.

This chain joins TRBV7-8 and TRBJ1-1; weak D call: TRBD1 (6 bases). The germline gives CDR1 SGHVS, CDR2 FQNEAQ. The CDR3 sequence is 13 residues long. V was cut by 5 bases and J by 6 bases, with 13 bases left in between. This chain's CDR3 is CASSLKNRAEAFF. The DNA for the CDR3 is TGTGCCAGCAGCCTAAAGAACAGGGCTGAAGCTTTCTTT.

The chain joins TRBV30 to TRBJ1-1, with 8 bases lining up with TRBD1. The V gene's germline CDR1 is GTSNPN and CDR2 SVGIG (reference sequence). The CDR3 covers 13 residues. The V gene end was trimmed by 3 bases and the J gene end by 11 bases; junction bases not matched to a gene: 11. CDR3 sequence (DNA): TGTGCCTGGAGCGCCGACAGGGGTTTGGGGGCTTTCTTT. Protein sequence: CAWSADRGLGAFF.

The chain couples TRBV27 to TRBJ2-1, with a tentative D call TRBD2 (5 bases). Germline lookup yields CDR1 MNHEY and CDR2 SMNVEV (reference sequence). The V end lost 4 bases, the J end lost 7 bases, and 11 bases lay between the germline ends. This CDR3 is built from 13 residues. In nucleotides, the CDR3 is TGTGCCAGCAGTTGGACTCCCTGGAATGAGCAGTTCTTC. The encoded protein is CASSWTPWNEQFF.

The CDR3 spells CASSFPGQVSEQYF. The CDR3 nucleotides read TGTGCCAGCAGTTTTCCAGGTCAAGTCTCCGAGCAGTACTTC. This sequence joins TRBV28 and TRBJ2-7; no clear D. The CDR3 is 14 amino acids. CDR1 and CDR2 (germline): MDHEN, SYDVKM. Trimming pared 3 bases from V and 6 bases from J, leaving 15 bases between.

The genes are TRBV19 and TRBJ2-3; a weak D match, TRBD1 (5 bases). The ends were cut back, 3 bases at V and 2 bases at J, with 9 bases in the middle. Per germline, CDR1 LNHDA and CDR2 SQIVND (reference sequence). The CDR3 has 14 residues. The DNA for the CDR3 is TGTGCCAGTAGTATCCAGGGTCCCACAGATACGCAGTATTTT. Translation: CASSIQGPTDTQYF.

This clone was detected once. The chain has TRBV2 and TRBJ1-5; TRBD1 agrees at 8 bases. CDR1 SNHLY and CDR2 FYNNEI come from the germline V gene. Germline trimming cut 4 bases from V and 8 bases from J; bases unmatched to any gene: 7. The CDR3 is made up of 14 amino acids. The CDR3 bases are TGTGCCAGCAGTGGTTCAGGGGGCGTAGAGCCCCAGCATTTT. Its translation: CASSGSGGVEPQHF.

The V gene is TRBV9, the J gene TRBJ2-5, with TRBD2 matching 7 bases. V gave up 2 bases and J gave up 5 bases; unmatched junction bases: 3. Germline assignment: CDR1 SGDLS and CDR2 YYNGEE. The length of the CDR3 is 13 residues. The CDR3 reads CASSVTSAETQYF. CDR3 sequence (DNA): TGTGCCAGCAGCGTCACTAGCGCGGAGACCCAGTACTTC.

This clone came up once. This chain links TRBV4-3 with TRBJ2-3; 12 bases are a match to TRBD2. Trimming took 3 bases from V and 3 from J; bases not matched to a gene: 4. This CDR3 region has 16 residues. CDR1 is LGHNA, CDR2 YSLEER, per germline. Here the CDR3 DNA reads TGCGCCAGCAGCCAGACTAGCGGGGGAGCTACAGATACGCAGTATTTT. Translating gives CASSQTSGGATDTQYF.

The chain is built from TRBV28 and TRBJ2-3; no clear D. Between the trimmed V and J ends, which lost 4 bases and 2 bases, there was a span of 10 bases. This CDR3 spans 14 amino acids. CDR1 and CDR2 from the germline V gene are MDHEN and SYDVKM. CDR3 sequence reads: CASSSPGYTDTQYF. In DNA, the CDR3 is TGTGCCAGCAGTTCCCCCGGGTACACAGATACGCAGTATTTT.

The rearrangement uses TRBV7-9 and TRBJ1-1; possibly TRBD1 for D (6 bases). There are 12 residues in the CDR3. Trimming pared 8 bases from V and 7 bases from J, leaving 14 bases between. CDR1 and CDR2 (germline): SEHNR, FQNEAQ (reference sequence). The DNA of the CDR3 is TGTGCCAGCTGCACAGGGAACCTTGAAGCTTTCTTT. The encoded protein is CASCTGNLEAFF. Supplemented by reference TRBV7-9 and TRBJ1-1, the full variable domain reads DTGVSQNPRHKITKRGQNVTFRCDPISEHNRLYWYRQTLGQGPEFLTYFQNEAQLEKSRLLSDRFSAERPKGSFSTLEIQRTEQGDSAMYLCASCTGNLEAFFGQGTRLTVV.

Only one count was recorded for this clone. The chain combines TRBV4-2 with TRBJ1-5; 12 bases map to TRBD1. Unmatched junction bases numbered 4, after V lost 0 bases and J lost 7 bases. The CDR3 consists of 16 residues. Per the germline V gene, CDR1 is LGHNA and CDR2 is YNFKEQ. The CDR3 sequence: CASSQEGTGGWQPQHF. The CDR3 DNA is TGTGCCAGCAGCCAAGAGGGGACAGGGGGCTGGCAGCCCCAGCATTTT.

This clone has only one observation. The V call is TRBV2, the J call TRBJ1-2; unclear D gene. This CDR3 region has 12 residues. The germline V gene encodes CDR1 SNHLY and CDR2 FYNNEI. Trimming shortened V by 11 bases and J by 1 base, and 11 bases separated the two germline ends. CDR3: CAGVHGNYGYTF. The DNA for the CDR3 is TGTGCCGGAGTGCACGGTAACTATGGCTACACCTTC.

The genes are TRBV19 and TRBJ1-2, with no clear D. Trimming removed 3 bases from V and 5 bases from J, with 7 bases in between. Germline-derived CDR1 and CDR2 are LNHDA and SQIVND (reference sequence). This CDR3 is built from 12 residues. DNA of the CDR3: TGTGCCAGTAGTATGGCAGATTATGGCTACACCTTC. Protein: CASSMADYGYTF.

The chain combines TRBV2 with TRBJ1-2, with 12 bases fitting TRBD1. CDR1 SNHLY and CDR2 FYNNEI come from the germline V gene. With 3 bases clipped from V and 6 bases from J, the junction kept 14 bases outside the gene matches. CDR3 length: 18 amino acids. The chain's CDR3 is CASSDTPTGTGGENGYTF. The CDR3, as DNA: TGTGCCAGCAGTGACACGCCTACCGGGACAGGGGGCGAGAATGGCTACACCTTC.